The 19 T cell receptor beta chains reported below all come from one sample, sequenced in a study of shared clonotypes between healthy human individuals. The data were produced by immunoSEQ multiplex PCR, yet TCRdb's version contains in-frame clones alone and is incomplete. The data hold 2 million to 2.5 million clones, with 90% to 95% observed a single time. Material for sequencing was naive CD4+ T cells sorted from blood. Subset indicated: CD45RA+ positively selected. These receptors all stem from a man between 18 and 29 years old in good health.

The rearrangement joins TRBV11-2 to TRBJ2-5; 12 positions agree with TRBD2. CDR1 SGHAT and CDR2 FQNNGV come from the germline V gene. V shed 4 bases and J 7 bases; nucleotides not matched to a gene: 13. The CDR3 is made up of 17 amino acids. In DNA form, the CDR3 reads TGTGCCAGCAGCTCTACGAGACTAGCGGGGGCAATATGGACCCAGTACTTC. Amino acids: CASSSTRLAGAIWTQYF.

Worth noting for this clone: This same CDR3 is encoded by further DNA sequences in the sample. The chain uses TRBV9 and TRBJ2-3; possibly TRBD1 for D (6 bases). V lost 0 bases, J lost 0 bases, and 11 bases lay in between. Germline V gene lookup returns CDR1 SGDLS and CDR2 YYNGEE. This CDR3 is 16 amino acids long. In nucleotides, the CDR3 is TGTGCCAGCAGCGTAGGTGGGACAACTAGCACAGATACGCAGTATTTT. Protein: CASSVGGTTSTDTQYF.

This clone was found once. Different DNA sequences within this sample yield the same CDR3. The chain recombines TRBV19 with TRBJ2-7; weak D call: TRBD1 (7 bases). Germline CDR1 LNHDA, CDR2 SQIVND (reference sequence). Trimming took 9 bases from V and 0 from J, leaving 9 bases between them. This CDR3 is 12 amino acids long. In DNA form, the CDR3 reads TGTGCCAGCAGGGGGGCCTCCTACGAGCAGTACTTC. Translating it yields CASRGASYEQYF.

This chain joins TRBV10-2 and TRBJ2-2; TRBD1 is a possible D gene (7 bases). From germline, CDR1 is WSHSY and CDR2 SAAADI. The CDR3 is made up of 14 amino acids. V was trimmed by 7 bases and J by 2 bases, leaving 11 bases between them. The DNA for the CDR3 is TGCGCCAGCACAGGGGGGCTCAACACCGGGGAGCTGTTTTTT. Encoded protein: CASTGGLNTGELFF.

This sequence joins TRBV28 and TRBJ1-1; D gene uncertain. Trimming took off 0 bases at V and 7 bases at J, with 6 bases between the two ends. The germline V gene encodes CDR1 MDHEN and CDR2 SYDVKM. This CDR3 comprises 12 residues. The CDR3 sequence: CASSLWSVEAFF. In nucleotides, the CDR3 is TGTGCCAGCAGTTTATGGTCGGTTGAAGCTTTCTTT.

The chain has TRBV7-6 and TRBJ2-1, with 9 nucleotides matching TRBD1. Germline values: CDR1 SGHVS, CDR2 FNYEAQ. The length of the CDR3 is 15 residues. V shed 3 bases, J shed 5 bases, and the junction held 5 bases outside the gene matches. This chain's CDR3 is CASSFGGQGHNEQFF. In DNA form, the CDR3 reads TGTGCCAGCAGCTTTGGGGGACAGGGCCACAATGAGCAGTTCTTC.

In this sample, this clone turned up once. The same CDR3 can be traced to other DNA sequences in this sample. The J gene is TRBJ2-5, the V gene TRBV5-1, with TRBD1 matching 7 bases. The CDR3 has 15 amino acids. With 0 bases clipped from V and 2 bases from J, the junction kept 4 bases outside the gene matches. Germline V lookup: CDR1 SGHRS, CDR2 YFSETQ. CDR3 region: CASSLAGQSQETQYF. The CDR3 coding sequence is TGCGCCAGCAGCTTGGCGGGACAGTCGCAAGAGACCCAGTACTTC.

The V and J genes are TRBV12-5 and TRBJ2-2; D gene ambiguous. V dropped 2 bases and J dropped 5 bases, with 12 bases sitting between them. Germline V gene sequence: CDR1 LGHNT, CDR2 FRNRAP. The CDR3 is made up of 15 amino acids. In DNA form, the CDR3 reads TGTGCTAGTGGTTTGCACCACAAAAATACCGGGGAGCTGTTTTTT. This codes for CASGLHHKNTGELFF.

This chain connects TRBV6-6 to TRBJ2-1, with D perhaps given as TRBD1 or TRBD2 (5 bases each). This CDR3 is built from 14 residues. Trimming stripped 2 bases from V and 5 bases from J, with 10 bases between. The germline V gene encodes CDR1 MNHNY and CDR2 SVGAGI (reference sequence). CDR3 in DNA: TGTGCCAGCAGTTACCCGGGACGGGACAATGAGCAGTTCTTC. Translating gives CASSYPGRDNEQFF.

V usage is TRBV6-6 and J usage is TRBJ1-6; D uncertain. Looked up from germline, CDR1 is MNHNY and CDR2 is SVGAGI (reference sequence). The ends were cut back, 4 bases at V and 6 bases at J, with 10 bases in the middle. This CDR3 comprises 14 residues. The CDR3 is CASSSSIANSPLHF. CDR3 nucleotides: TGTGCCAGCAGTTCGTCCATTGCTAATTCACCCCTCCACTTT.

Points on this clone: This sample also contains other DNA sequences that code for the same CDR3. The chain employs TRBV2 and TRBJ2-7; no reliable D call. Germline V gives CDR1 SNHLY, CDR2 FYNNEI. The CDR3 is made up of 12 amino acids. V was clipped by 6 bases and J by 4 bases, with 10 bases between them. CDR3 sequence: CASSEMAYEQYF. CDR3 bases: TGTGCCAGCAGCGAGATGGCGTACGAGCAGTACTTC.

The J gene is TRBJ2-2, the V gene TRBV19; D is undetermined. Between the trimmed V and J ends, which lost 5 bases and 4 bases, there was a span of 17 bases. The CDR3 loop spans 16 amino acids. Germline-derived CDR1 and CDR2 are LNHDA and SQIVND (reference sequence). CDR3 in DNA: TGTGCCAGTAGTTTATTCCGGGCCCTTACCACCGGGGAGCTGTTTTTT. This sequence encodes CASSLFRALTTGELFF.

This clone was recorded only once. The rearrangement uses TRBV18 and TRBJ2-7; D remains unclear. From germline, CDR1 is KGHSH and CDR2 LQKENI. This CDR3 region has 14 residues. Trimming cost V 2 bases and J 3 bases, with 11 bases left between them. The chain's CDR3 is CASSPGSQSYEQYF. CDR3 sequence (DNA): TGTGCCAGCTCACCAGGCAGCCAAAGCTACGAGCAGTACTTC.

V is TRBV10-1 and J is TRBJ2-5, with 7 bases that match TRBD2. The trim removed 4 bases at V and 2 bases at J, leaving 13 bases unmatched. The CDR3 loop spans 17 amino acids. Germline assignment: CDR1 WNHNN and CDR2 SYGVQD (reference sequence). The CDR3 is CASSGHSLAGGQETQYF. The CDR3 coding sequence is TGCGCCAGCAGTGGCCATTCATTAGCGGGCGGACAAGAGACCCAGTACTTC.

J is TRBJ2-4 and V is TRBV14; maybe TRBD1 (6 bases). Germline V lookup: CDR1 SGHDN, CDR2 FVKESK. V shed 3 bases and J shed 3 bases, with 15 bases lying between them. The CDR3 totals 16 residues. The CDR3 loop is CASSQVSTGHKNIQYF. The CDR3 DNA reads TGTGCCAGCAGCCAGGTTTCAACAGGGCACAAAAACATTCAGTACTTC. The variable domain in full, completed from reference TRBV14 and TRBJ2-4, reads EAGVTQFPSHSVIEKGQTVTLRCDPISGHDNLYWYRRVMGKEIKFLLHFVKESKQDESGMPNNRFLAERTGGTYSTLKVQPAELEDSGVYFCASSQVSTGHKNIQYFGAGTRLSVL.

This clone was detected once. The chain links TRBV10-2 to TRBJ1-2, with 8 bases fitting TRBD1. V trimming: 4 bases; J trimming: 3 bases; junction bases outside the gene matches: 1. CDR1 and CDR2 (germline): WSHSY, SAAADI. This CDR3 has 13 amino acids. Here the CDR3 reads CASSGTGYYGYTF. DNA for the CDR3: TGCGCCAGCAGTGGGACAGGGTACTATGGCTACACCTTC.

This sequence joins TRBV27 and TRBJ1-2, with TRBD1 as a possible D gene (6 bases). The V gene lost 11 bases and the J gene lost 0 bases, with 19 bases spanning the gap. CDR3 length: 15 amino acids. Per germline, CDR1 MNHEY and CDR2 SMNVEV (reference sequence). CDR3 sequence (DNA): TGTGCCGCCGCGGCGGACAGCAAGGCTAACTATGGCTACACCTTC. Translated: CAAAADSKANYGYTF.

This rearrangement joins TRBV30 to TRBJ2-1; D ambiguous. The CDR3 length is 15 residues. CDR1 and CDR2 (germline): GTSNPN, SVGIG (reference sequence). V gave up 1 base and J gave up 5 bases, with 15 bases separating them. DNA for the CDR3: TGTGCCTGGAGTGGGGGATGGGATGAGGACAATGAGCAGTTCTTC. This gives the protein CAWSGGWDEDNEQFF. The variable domain in full, completed from reference TRBV30 and TRBJ2-1, reads SQTIHQWPATLVQPVGSPLSLECTVEGTSNPNLYWYRQAAGRGLQLLFYSVGIGQISSEVPQNLSASRPQDRQFILSSKKLLLSDSGFYLCAWSGGWDEDNEQFFGPGTRLTVL.

The chain couples TRBV6-5 to TRBJ1-2; tentative D call: TRBD1 (6 bases). The V gene's germline CDR1 is MNHEY and CDR2 SVGAGI. Trimming removed 6 bases from V and 8 bases from J, with 22 bases in between. The CDR3 runs 15 residues. The CDR3 nucleotides are TGTGCCAGCAGCACCGGGACATTGGGAGGTTGGGGCTACACCTTC. This codes for CASSTGTLGGWGYTF.